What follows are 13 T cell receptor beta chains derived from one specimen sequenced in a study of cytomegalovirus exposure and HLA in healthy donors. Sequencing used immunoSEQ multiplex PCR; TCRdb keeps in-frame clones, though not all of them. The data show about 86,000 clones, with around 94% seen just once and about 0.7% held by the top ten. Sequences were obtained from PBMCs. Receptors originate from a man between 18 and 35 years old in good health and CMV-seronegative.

The CDR3 is CAWSGQKREGRFEQFF. The DNA for the CDR3 is TGTGCCTGGAGTGGTCAAAAGCGGGAGGGCCGGTTTGAGCAGTTCTTC. The chain links TRBV30 to TRBJ2-1; TRBD2 aligns across 10 bases. CDR1 is GTSNPN, CDR2 SVGIG, per germline (reference sequence). V trimming: 1 base; J trimming: 9 bases; junction bases outside the gene matches: 12. CDR3 size: 16 residues.

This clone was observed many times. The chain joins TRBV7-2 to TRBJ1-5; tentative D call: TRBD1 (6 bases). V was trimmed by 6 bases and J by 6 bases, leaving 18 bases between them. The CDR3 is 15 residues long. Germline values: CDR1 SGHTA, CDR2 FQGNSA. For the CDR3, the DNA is TGTGCCAGCAGTTTGACGGCGGGGGGCCGTCAGCCCCAGCATTTT. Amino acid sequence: CASSLTAGGRQPQHF. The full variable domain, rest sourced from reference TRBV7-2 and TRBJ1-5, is GAGVSQSPSNKVTEKGKDVELRCDPISGHTALYWYRQSLGQGLEFLIYFQGNSAPDKSGLPSDRFSAERTGGSVSTLTIQRTQQEDSAVYLCASSLTAGGRQPQHFGDGTRLSIL.

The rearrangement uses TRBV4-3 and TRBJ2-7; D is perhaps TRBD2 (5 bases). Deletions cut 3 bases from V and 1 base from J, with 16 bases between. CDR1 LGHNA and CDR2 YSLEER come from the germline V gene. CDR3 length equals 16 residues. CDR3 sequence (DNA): TGCGCCAGCAGCCACTCTATGAGCGGCGGGTCCTACGAGCAGTACTTC. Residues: CASSHSMSGGSYEQYF.

Here the CDR3 reads CASSSILTGPETQYF. The CDR3 nucleotides read TGTGCCAGCAGCAGCATCCTTACAGGGCCAGAGACCCAGTACTTC. The chain carries TRBV7-9 and TRBJ2-5, with D tentatively TRBD1 (6 bases). The CDR3 totals 15 residues. V was shortened by 5 bases and J by 4 bases, with 17 bases between the two germline ends. CDR1 is SEHNR, CDR2 FQNEAQ, per germline (reference sequence). The variable domain in full, with the rest retrieved from reference TRBV7-9 and TRBJ2-5, is DTGVSQNPRHKITKRGQNVTFRCDPISEHNRLYWYRQTLGQGPEFLTYFQNEAQLEKSRLLSDRFSAERPKGSFSTLEIQRTEQGDSAMYLCASSSILTGPETQYFGPGTRLLVL.

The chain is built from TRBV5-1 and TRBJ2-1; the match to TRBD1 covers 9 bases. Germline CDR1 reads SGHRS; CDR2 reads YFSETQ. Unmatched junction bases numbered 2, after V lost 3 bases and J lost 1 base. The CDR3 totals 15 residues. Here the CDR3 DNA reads TGCGCCAGCAGCTCGGACAGGGGATCCTACAATGAGCAGTTCTTC. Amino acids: CASSSDRGSYNEQFF.

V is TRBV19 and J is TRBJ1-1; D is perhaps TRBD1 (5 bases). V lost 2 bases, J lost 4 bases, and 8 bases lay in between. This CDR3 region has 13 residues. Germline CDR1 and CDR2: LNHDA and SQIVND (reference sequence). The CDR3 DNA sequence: TGTGCCAGTAGTATAAGGGGACTCACTGAAGCTTTCTTT. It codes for CASSIRGLTEAFF.

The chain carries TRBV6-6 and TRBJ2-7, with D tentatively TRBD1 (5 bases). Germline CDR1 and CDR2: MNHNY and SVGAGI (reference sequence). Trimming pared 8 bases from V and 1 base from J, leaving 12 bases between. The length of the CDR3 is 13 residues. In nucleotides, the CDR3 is TGTGCCAGCGGTTTCGACAGATCCTACGAGCAGTACTTC. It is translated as CASGFDRSYEQYF.

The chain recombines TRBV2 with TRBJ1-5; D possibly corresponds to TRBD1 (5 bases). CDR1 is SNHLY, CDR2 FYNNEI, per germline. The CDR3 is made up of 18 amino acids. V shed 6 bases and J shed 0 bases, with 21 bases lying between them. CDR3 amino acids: CASRGGLAGPYSNQPQHF. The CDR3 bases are TGTGCCAGCAGGGGGGGACTAGCAGGGCCCTATAGCAATCAGCCCCAGCATTTT.

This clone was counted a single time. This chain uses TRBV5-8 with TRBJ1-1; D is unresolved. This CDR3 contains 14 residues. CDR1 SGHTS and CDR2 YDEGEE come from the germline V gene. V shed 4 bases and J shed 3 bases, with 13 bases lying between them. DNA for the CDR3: TGTGCCAGCAGCCCGGCGAACGGGGACACTGAAGCTTTCTTT. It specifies CASSPANGDTEAFF.

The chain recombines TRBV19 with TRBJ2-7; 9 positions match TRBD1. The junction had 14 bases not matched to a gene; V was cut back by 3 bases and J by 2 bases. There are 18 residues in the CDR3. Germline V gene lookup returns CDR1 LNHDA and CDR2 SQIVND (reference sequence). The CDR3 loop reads CASSIADRGRLLTYEQYF. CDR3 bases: TGTGCCAGTAGTATCGCGGACAGGGGTCGGCTTCTAACCTACGAGCAGTACTTC. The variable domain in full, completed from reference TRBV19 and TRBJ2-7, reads DGGITQSPKYLFRKEGQNVTLSCEQNLNHDAMYWYRQDPGQGLRLIYYSQIVNDFQKGDIAEGYSVSREKKESFPLTVTSAQKNPTAFYLCASSIADRGRLLTYEQYFGPGTRLTVT.

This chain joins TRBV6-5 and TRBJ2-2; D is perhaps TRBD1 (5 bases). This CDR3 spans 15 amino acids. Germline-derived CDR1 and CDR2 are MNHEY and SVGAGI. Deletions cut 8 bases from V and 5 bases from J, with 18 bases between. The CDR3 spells CASRLQVVETGELFF. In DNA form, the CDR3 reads TGTGCCAGCCGGTTACAGGTGGTGGAAACCGGGGAGCTGTTTTTT.

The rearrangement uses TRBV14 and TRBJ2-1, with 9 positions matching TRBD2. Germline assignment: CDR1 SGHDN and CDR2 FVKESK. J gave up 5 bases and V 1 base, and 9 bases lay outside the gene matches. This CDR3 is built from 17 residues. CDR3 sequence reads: CASSQVPGLAINNEQFF. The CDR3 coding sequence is TGTGCCAGCAGCCAAGTCCCGGGACTAGCTATAAACAATGAGCAGTTCTTC.

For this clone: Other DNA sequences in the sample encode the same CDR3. The CDR3 sequence is CASSLAGGGNQPQHF. DNA of the CDR3: TGTGCCAGCAGTTTAGCGGGGGGCGGCAATCAGCCCCAGCATTTT. This chain links TRBV27 with TRBJ1-5, with D tentatively TRBD1 (6 bases). Trimming cost V 2 bases and J 2 bases, with 10 bases left between them. Germline CDR1 reads MNHEY; CDR2 reads SMNVEV (reference sequence). The CDR3 totals 15 residues.